This T cell receptor (beta chain) was sequenced during a study of blood T cell repertoires in COVID-19. Study summary: Samples representing acute and convalescent COVID-19 were sourced from the United States, Italy and Spain. Sources were T cells, B-cell-depleted T cells, or PBMCs; the material itself was cDNA or gDNA.

Original methodology: Amplification from reference gene primers served as the basis for estimated nucleated cell counts. Measured with immunoSEQ multiplex PCR; TCRdb has only the in-frame clones, and not every one. V and J calls and clone size are those listed in that table; D and trimming were worked out from the DNA. The table has about 180,000 clones, about nine tenths seen once. V lost 2 bases and J lost 0, with 20 bases in between. CDR3 length equals 17 residues. From germline, CDR1 is GTSNPN and CDR2 SVGIG (reference sequence). Sequencing used peripheral blood. The origin of this receptor is a man aged 65-85 years with active or convalescent COVID-19. J is TRBJ2-7 and V is TRBV30, with D tentatively TRBD2 (6 bases). For the CDR3, the DNA is TGTGCCTGGAGTCTTACCCCCGGGACTTTCAGCTCCTACGAGCAGTACTTC. Its translation is CAWSLTPGTFSSYEQYF.